This TCR beta chain was captured by sequencing in a study of T-cell memory formation after mild COVID-19. Study-wide findings and caveats: The study detected some responding clones in pre-infection memory, suggesting cross-reactive memory joined. Mostly located in CM and EM were contracting CD4+ clones, with contracting CD8+ clones located in EMRA. In second-wave clones peaking day 37, SARS-CoV-2 specificity remained unconfirmed.

Constant-segment primers served in 5'RACE that generated TCR alpha and TCR beta cDNA libraries bearing sample barcodes and UMIs. From the 5' RACE reads, TCRdb called clonotypes with MiXCR, one entry per CDR3 protein. The sample has under 450,000 distinct CDR3 sequences, around 15% seen once. CDR1 is SQVTM and CDR2 is ANQGSEA in the germline V gene. V lost 5 bases and J lost 0; bases outside the gene matches: 6. This CDR3 comprises 16 residues. This clonotype was seen a few times. What it binds is not known. V gene TRBV29-1 combines with J gene TRBJ2-6; TRBD1 matches 8 bases. The TCR sequence derives from a man younger than 35 who had mild COVID-19 (a few samples of this study predate the infection). Cell type and time point are not known. The sample was PBMCs or a T cell subset sorted from them (not recorded which). The CDR3, as DNA: TGCAGCGTTTTCCCAGGGGGCAACTCTGGGGCCAACGTCCTGACTTTC. Amino acids: CSVFPGGNSGANVLTF.